This T cell receptor beta chain was documented in a study of T-cell reconstitution after alpha-beta-depleted transplantation in children. The germline V and J ends were trimmed by 9 bases and 8 bases, with 14 bases remaining between them. Germline V CDR1 and CDR2: SNHLY, FYNNEI. The CDR3 totals 12 residues. This clonotype was picked up many times. The TCRbeta library was prepared with unique molecular identifiers. A single record per CDR3 protein comes from TCRdb applying MiXCR to the PCR reads. Among 300,000 to 350,000 distinct CDR3 sequences listed, under 20% were seen once. The origin of this receptor is a male patient between 2 and 15 years old who had a stem cell transplant for acute lymphoblastic leukemia, so the T cells may come from the graft donor. V and J are TRBV2 and TRBJ2-1; D is possibly TRBD1 (6 bases). This material consisted of PBMCs, mostly from graft donor cells, taken 360 days after TCRalphabeta/CD19-depleted stem cell transplant. CDR3 sequence (DNA): TGTGCCAGTAAATTTGGGGGCGATGAGCAGTTCTTC. Translated: CASKFGGDEQFF.